This T cell receptor (beta chain) was sequenced in a study of T cells expressing NK-cell markers. The study's findings and limits: The same clonotypes also predominated in the CD3+CD56-NKG2C+ fraction of several donors.

About this clonotype itself: Its antigen is as yet unknown.

This CDR3 spans 15 amino acids. CDR1 is LNHDA, CDR2 SQIVND, per germline (reference sequence). UMIs were included in TCR beta cDNA generated by 5'RACE template switching. For each CDR3 protein, TCRdb gives one entry from its re-call of the 5' RACE reads, without DNA. The table for this sample gives around 260,000 distinct CDR3 sequences. The specimen was blood T cells: a sorted CD56 or NKG2C T cell subset, CD4+ or CD8+ T cells, or bulk PBMC T cells (not recorded which). The V gene is TRBV19, the J gene TRBJ1-4; the TRBD1 assignment by TCRdb is unverifiable without DNA. The clonotype comes from a woman between 18 and 75 years old in good health. This CDR3 is CASSPQGTGNEKLFF.